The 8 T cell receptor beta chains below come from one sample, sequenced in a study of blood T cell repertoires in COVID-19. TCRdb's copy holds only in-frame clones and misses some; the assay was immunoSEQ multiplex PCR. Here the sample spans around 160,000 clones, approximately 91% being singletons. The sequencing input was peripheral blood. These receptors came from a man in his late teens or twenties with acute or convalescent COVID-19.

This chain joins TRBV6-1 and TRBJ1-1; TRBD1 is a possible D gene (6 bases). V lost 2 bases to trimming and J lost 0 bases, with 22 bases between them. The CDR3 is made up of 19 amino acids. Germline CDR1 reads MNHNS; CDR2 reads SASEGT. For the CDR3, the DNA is TGTGCCAGCAGTGAACGAGTAATTCAGACAGGAATTATGAACACTGAAGCTTTCTTT. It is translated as CASSERVIQTGIMNTEAFF.

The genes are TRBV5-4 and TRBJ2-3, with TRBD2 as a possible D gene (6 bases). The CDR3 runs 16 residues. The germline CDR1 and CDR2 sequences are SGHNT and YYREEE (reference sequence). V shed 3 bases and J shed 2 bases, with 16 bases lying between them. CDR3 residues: CASSSPGGVYTDTQYF. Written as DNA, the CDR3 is TGTGCCAGCAGCTCTCCCGGCGGGGTATACACAGATACGCAGTATTTT.

The CDR3 reads CASSNGQGYEKLFF. For the CDR3, the DNA is TGTGCCAGTAGTAACGGACAGGGTTATGAAAAACTGTTTTTT. J is TRBJ1-4 and V is TRBV19, with TRBD1 matching over 8 bases. There are 14 residues in the CDR3. CDR1 is LNHDA, CDR2 SQIVND, per germline (reference sequence). J was trimmed by 6 bases and V by 4 bases; bases with no gene match: 4.

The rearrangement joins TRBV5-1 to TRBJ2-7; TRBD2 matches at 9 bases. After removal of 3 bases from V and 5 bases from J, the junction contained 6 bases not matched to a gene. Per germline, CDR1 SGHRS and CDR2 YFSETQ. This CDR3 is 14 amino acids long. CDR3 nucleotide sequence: TGCGCCAGCAGCTCCGGGACTAGCTACCACGAGCAGTACTTC. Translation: CASSSGTSYHEQYF.

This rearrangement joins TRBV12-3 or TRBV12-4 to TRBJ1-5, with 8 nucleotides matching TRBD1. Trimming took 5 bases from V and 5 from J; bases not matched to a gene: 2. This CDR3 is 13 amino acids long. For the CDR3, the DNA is TGTGCCAGCAGTCAGGGGGCCGATCAGCCCCAGCATTTT. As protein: CASSQGADQPQHF.

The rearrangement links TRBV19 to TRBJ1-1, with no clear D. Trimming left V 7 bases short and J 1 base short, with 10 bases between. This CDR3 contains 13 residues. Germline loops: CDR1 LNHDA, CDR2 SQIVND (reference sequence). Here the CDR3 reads CASNPGSNTEAFF. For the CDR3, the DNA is TGTGCCAGTAACCCGGGTTCGAACACTGAAGCTTTCTTT.

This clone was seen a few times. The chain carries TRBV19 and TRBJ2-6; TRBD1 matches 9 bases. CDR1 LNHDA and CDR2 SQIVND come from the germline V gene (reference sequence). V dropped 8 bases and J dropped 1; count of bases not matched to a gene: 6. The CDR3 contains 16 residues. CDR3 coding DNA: TGTGCCAGTGAGGGACAGGGCTTATCTGGGGCCAACGTCCTGACTTTC. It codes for CASEGQGLSGANVLTF.

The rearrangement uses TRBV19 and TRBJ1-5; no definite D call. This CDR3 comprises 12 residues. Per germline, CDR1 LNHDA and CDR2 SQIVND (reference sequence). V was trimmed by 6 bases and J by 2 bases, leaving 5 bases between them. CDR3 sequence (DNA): TGTGCCAGTAGGTTCGGCAATCAGCCCCAGCATTTT. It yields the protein CASRFGNQPQHF.